These T cell receptor beta chains were read from a single sample in a study of T cell changes during pregnancy in multiple sclerosis. The protocol was immunoSEQ multiplex PCR, while the TCRdb copy is restricted to in-frame clones and leaves out a portion. In the table there are around 41,000 clones, under 95% of which are singletons. Input material: PBMCs (not recorded whether the cells were cultured). The receptors come from a female donor with multiple sclerosis, enrolled in a pregnancy study. Each CDR3 is given with its conserved first and last residue. Each record gives: V gene, J gene, D gene, CDR3 protein, CDR3 DNA. The D gene is left open where the match is weak.

V: TRBV5-4
J: TRBJ2-3
D: TRBD2
CDR3: CASSLGSSRGTDTQYF
DNA: TGTGCCAGCAGCTTGGGGTCTTCGCGGGGGACAGATACGCAGTATTTT

V: TRBV11-2
J: TRBJ2-1
D: NA
CDR3: CASSFSLMWPNNEQFF
DNA: TGTGCCAGCAGCTTTTCTTTAATGTGGCCTAACAATGAGCAGTTCTTC

V: TRBV14
J: TRBJ2-2
D: NA
CDR3: CASSQGVPGHPFTGELFF
DNA: TGTGCCAGCAGCCAAGGAGTCCCGGGACACCCGTTCACCGGGGAGCTGTTTTTT

V: TRBV2
J: TRBJ2-7
D: NA
CDR3: CASRNPGTRRSYEQYF
DNA: TGTGCCAGCAGAAACCCCGGGACCCGCAGATCCTACGAGCAGTACTTC

V: TRBV6-1
J: TRBJ1-2
D: NA
CDR3: CASGGWSRSNYGYTF
DNA: TGTGCCAGCGGTGGCTGGTCACGATCTAACTATGGCTACACCTTC

V: TRBV4-1
J: TRBJ2-7
D: NA
CDR3: CASSRGRPSSYEQYF
DNA: TGCGCCAGCAGCCGAGGGAGGCCGAGCTCCTACGAGCAGTACTTC

V: TRBV5-6
J: TRBJ2-2
D: TRBD1
CDR3: CASSQGDVFGELFF
DNA: TGTGCCAGCAGCCAGGGGGACGTTTTCGGGGAGCTGTTTTTT

V: TRBV6-1
J: TRBJ2-7
D: NA
CDR3: CASSEAWGSYEQYF
DNA: TGTGCCAGCAGTGAAGCGTGGGGGTCCTACGAGCAGTACTTC

V: TRBV7-9
J: TRBJ2-5
D: NA
CDR3: CASSLLEETQYF
DNA: TGTGCCAGCAGCTTACTCGAAGAGACCCAGTACTTC

V: TRBV6-5
J: TRBJ2-1
D: NA
CDR3: CASRPRGRYNEQFF
DNA: TGTGCCAGCCGCCCTAGGGGCCGCTACAATGAGCAGTTCTTC

V: TRBV7-2
J: TRBJ1-5
D: TRBD1
CDR3: CASSNPGQRNQPQHF
DNA: TGTGCCAGCAGCAACCCGGGACAGCGCAATCAGCCCCAGCATTTT

V: TRBV14
J: TRBJ2-1
D: TRBD2
CDR3: CASSQLSGAVFDEQFF
DNA: TGTGCCAGCAGCCAATTAAGCGGGGCGGTCTTCGATGAGCAGTTCTTC

V: TRBV29-1
J: TRBJ2-1
D: NA
CDR3: CSVESEVRRSYNEQFF
DNA: TGCAGCGTTGAATCGGAAGTCCGACGCTCCTACAATGAGCAGTTCTTC

V: TRBV5-1
J: TRBJ2-7
D: TRBD1
CDR3: CASSFGTAYEQYF
DNA: TGCGCCAGCAGCTTCGGGACAGCCTACGAGCAGTACTTC

V: TRBV5-1
J: TRBJ1-2
D: NA
CDR3: CASSLAAQGLGGYTF
DNA: TGCGCCAGCAGCTTGGCAGCCCAGGGGTTAGGGGGCTACACCTTC

V: TRBV7-2
J: TRBJ1-1
D: NA
CDR3: CASTGSWDTEAFF
DNA: TGTGCCAGCACCGGATCTTGGGACACTGAAGCTTTCTTT

V: TRBV6-1
J: TRBJ2-7
D: TRBD2
CDR3: CASSAQLAGGLYEQYF
DNA: TGTGCCAGCAGTGCACAACTAGCGGGAGGGCTCTACGAGCAGTACTTC